The T cell receptor beta chain under discussion was sequenced for a study of cytomegalovirus exposure and HLA in healthy donors. Study-wide points: Later analysis associated a missense DCLRE1C variant with TCR beta V- and J-gene trimming.

This clone was counted once. Its matching antigen is unknown. PCR involved 60 Vbeta and 13 Jbeta primers. TCRdb's table, derived via immunoSEQ multiplex PCR, lists solely in-frame clones and lacks some. The sample has roughly 150,000 clones, approximately 80% seen once. Germline CDR1 reads SGHTA; CDR2 reads FQGTGA. Trimming took off 6 bases at V and 3 bases at J, with 11 bases between the two ends. The length of the CDR3 is 13 residues. Sequenced material: PBMCs. This receptor was taken from a male donor in good health and CMV-seronegative. The genes are TRBV7-3 and TRBJ1-1; D might be TRBD1 (5 bases). CDR3 residues: CASRQDTDTEAFF. The CDR3 DNA follows: TGTGCCAGCAGACAGGACACCGACACTGAAGCTTTCTTT.